The rows below give T cell receptor beta chains drawn from one sample of a study of OX40 agonist ivuxolimab in advanced cancers. Assay: immunoSEQ multiplex PCR; the TCRdb copy retains only in-frame clones and omits some. The data show tens of thousands of clones, about 84% seen once. The material was CD4+ or CD8+ T cells sorted from blood, obtained in a trial of the OX40 agonist ivuxolimab. Receptors were obtained from an adult with an advanced solid tumor such as melanoma, head and neck, liver or kidney cancer. The CDR3 runs from the conserved cysteine through the conserved F or W. D genes are given only for firm matches. Where a row states a size, it is once, few, many or the class of an expanded clone; other rows omit it.

size	J	D	V	DNA	CDR3
many	TRBJ2-7	TRBD2	TRBV7-9	TGTGCCAGCAGCCAAGCTGGGGATAGCGGGGGAGTTTGGGAGCAGTACTTC	CASSQAGDSGGVWEQYF
many	TRBJ2-1	TRBD2	TRBV29-1	TGCAGCGTTCGGACTAGCTCCTACAATGAGCAGTTCTTC	CSVRTSSYNEQFF
.	TRBJ2-1	TRBD1	TRBV5-4	TGTGCCAGCAGCTCACCGACAGGGTGGAATGAGCAGTTCTTC	CASSSPTGWNEQFF
.	TRBJ2-2	TRBD1	TRBV28	TGTGCCAGCAGTTTATCTGGGACAGGCACCGGGGAGCTGTTTTTT	CASSLSGTGTGELFF
.	TRBJ2-7	.	TRBV11-2	TGTGCCAGCAGCTTATCCCAATCCTACGAGCAGTACTTC	CASSLSQSYEQYF
.	TRBJ1-6	.	TRBV6-1	TGTGCCATCACGGCGGGCAACCGGTCACCCCTCCACTTT	CAITAGNRSPLHF
few	TRBJ2-2	TRBD1	TRBV30	TGTGCCTGGAGTGTACAGGGGGCCGGGGAGCTGTTTTTT	CAWSVQGAGELFF
.	TRBJ2-2	.	TRBV28	TGTGCCAGCACAAAAGTTACCGGGGAGCTGTTTTTT	CASTKVTGELFF
.	TRBJ2-3	TRBD1	TRBV5-1	TGCGCCAGCAGCTTGCAGGGACAGCGCACAGATACGCAGTATTTT	CASSLQGQRTDTQYF
.	TRBJ2-1	.	TRBV6-5	TGTGCCAGCAGTTACGACCTGTCCTACAATGAGCAGTTCTTC	CASSYDLSYNEQFF
.	TRBJ2-3	.	TRBV5-1	TGCGCCAGCAGCTTGGCGGAAGATACGCAGTATTTT	CASSLAEDTQYF
.	TRBJ2-2	.	TRBV7-8	TGTGCCAGCAGCCCCACCCGAGGGAACACCGGGGAGCTGTTTTTT	CASSPTRGNTGELFF
.	TRBJ2-3	.	TRBV10-2	TGCGCCAGCAGTGACCGGGACACCTACACAGATACGCAGTATTTT	CASSDRDTYTDTQYF
.	TRBJ2-1	TRBD2	TRBV7-2	TGTGCCAGCAGCCCCCCCAGCGGGGGCTCCTACAATGAGCAGTTCTTC	CASSPPSGGSYNEQFF